These T cell receptor beta chains were read from a single sample in a study of sequential checkpoint blockade in melanoma. Method: immunoSEQ multiplex PCR; TCRdb's copy keeps in-frame clones and lacks some. The sample includes more than 9,500 clones, over 60% seen only once; the top ten take around 10%. Sequencing used CD8+ T cells sorted from blood (inferred from file names), obtained from a patient given nivolumab and ipilimumab in sequence. The receptors originated from a human donor with melanoma. The CDR3 runs from the conserved cysteine through the conserved F or W. Fields, in order: CDR3 DNA, CDR3 protein, V gene, D gene, J gene, clone size. The D gene is left open where the match is weak. Rows give clone size only sometimes, using once, few, many, or a class for an expanded clone.

CDR3 DNA: TGTGCCAGCAGTGATAGGACATCTTACGAGCAGTACTTC
CDR3 protein: CASSDRTSYEQYF
V gene: TRBV2
D gene: NA
J gene: TRBJ2-7
clone size: NA

CDR3 DNA: TGTGCCAGCAGCGTAGAGCGATGGGCCTACAATGAGCAGTTCTTC
CDR3 protein: CASSVERWAYNEQFF
V gene: TRBV9
D gene: NA
J gene: TRBJ2-1
clone size: NA

CDR3 DNA: TGTGCCAGCAGCCCGTCGGGACAGGGGGGGGGTAGGTATGGCTACACCTTC
CDR3 protein: CASSPSGQGGGRYGYTF
V gene: TRBV7-9
D gene: TRBD1
J gene: TRBJ1-2
clone size: NA

CDR3 DNA: TGTGCCAGCAGCTTAGGGTTGGGGAGCACTGAAGCTTTCTTT
CDR3 protein: CASSLGLGSTEAFF
V gene: TRBV7-2
D gene: NA
J gene: TRBJ1-1
clone size: once

CDR3 DNA: TGTGCCAGCAGTCTAGCGGGAGGGGCCTACAATGAGCAGTTCTTC
CDR3 protein: CASSLAGGAYNEQFF
V gene: TRBV27
D gene: TRBD2
J gene: TRBJ2-1
clone size: NA

CDR3 DNA: TGTGCCGGCAGCGCCGGGTCCTACGAGCAGTACTTC
CDR3 protein: CAGSAGSYEQYF
V gene: TRBV5-4
D gene: NA
J gene: TRBJ2-7
clone size: NA

CDR3 DNA: TGTGCCAGCAGCTTGTCCGGGAGTTATGAAGCTTTCTTT
CDR3 protein: CASSLSGSYEAFF
V gene: TRBV5-4
D gene: NA
J gene: TRBJ1-1
clone size: NA

CDR3 DNA: TGTGCCAGCAGCCAAGAACTCGGACTCTACAATGAGCAGTTCTTC
CDR3 protein: CASSQELGLYNEQFF
V gene: TRBV4-2
D gene: NA
J gene: TRBJ2-1
clone size: NA

CDR3 DNA: TGTGCCAGCAGCTCCTCTATAAACATTCAGTACTTC
CDR3 protein: CASSSSINIQYF
V gene: TRBV7-9
D gene: NA
J gene: TRBJ2-4
clone size: NA

CDR3 DNA: TGTGCCAGCAGCTTGTGGGGGGGACCCGAGCAGTACTTC
CDR3 protein: CASSLWGGPEQYF
V gene: TRBV4-2
D gene: TRBD2
J gene: TRBJ2-7
clone size: NA

CDR3 DNA: TGTGCCAGTACCGGACTAGCGGGAGCAGATACGCAGTATTTT
CDR3 protein: CASTGLAGADTQYF
V gene: TRBV19
D gene: TRBD2
J gene: TRBJ2-3
clone size: once

CDR3 DNA: TGTGCCAGCAGCTTAGAGGTGGGCCCCTACGAGCAGTACTTC
CDR3 protein: CASSLEVGPYEQYF
V gene: TRBV11-1
D gene: NA
J gene: TRBJ2-7
clone size: NA

CDR3 DNA: TGTGCCAGCAGCTTGGGGGCGGGGGAGCTGTTTTTT
CDR3 protein: CASSLGAGELFF
V gene: TRBV5-6
D gene: NA
J gene: TRBJ2-2
clone size: NA

CDR3 DNA: TGCGCCAGCAGCCCGGAGGGTAGCGGGGGATACAATGAGCAGTTCTTC
CDR3 protein: CASSPEGSGGYNEQFF
V gene: TRBV5-1
D gene: TRBD2
J gene: TRBJ2-1
clone size: NA

CDR3 DNA: TGCGCCAGCAGCCAAGGAGACAGGAACTATGGCTACACCTTC
CDR3 protein: CASSQGDRNYGYTF
V gene: TRBV4-1
D gene: NA
J gene: TRBJ1-2
clone size: NA

CDR3 DNA: TGTGCCAGTAGTCCAGGACAGGGTCCCTACGAGCAGTACTTC
CDR3 protein: CASSPGQGPYEQYF
V gene: TRBV19
D gene: TRBD1
J gene: TRBJ2-7
clone size: NA

CDR3 DNA: TGCACCAGCAGAGAAAGGACTAGCGGGAGGGCCTTCGAGCAGTACTTC
CDR3 protein: CTSRERTSGRAFEQYF
V gene: TRBV1
D gene: NA
J gene: TRBJ2-7
clone size: NA

CDR3 DNA: TGTGCCTGGAGTCTCGGGACAGGGACTCCCGAGCAGTACTTC
CDR3 protein: CAWSLGTGTPEQYF
V gene: TRBV30
D gene: TRBD1
J gene: TRBJ2-7
clone size: NA

CDR3 DNA: TGTGCCAGCAGCTACAGGGGTCGCAATCAGCCCCAGCATTTT
CDR3 protein: CASSYRGRNQPQHF
V gene: TRBV5-8
D gene: TRBD1
J gene: TRBJ1-5
clone size: NA

CDR3 DNA: TGTGCCAGCAGCAGACTAGCGGGAGGACCTTACAATGAGCAGTTCTTC
CDR3 protein: CASSRLAGGPYNEQFF
V gene: TRBV7-3
D gene: TRBD2
J gene: TRBJ2-1
clone size: few

CDR3 DNA: TGTGCCAGCAGGTCCCTAGGTGCTAGCGTCTACGAGCAGTACTTC
CDR3 protein: CASRSLGASVYEQYF
V gene: TRBV5-8
D gene: NA
J gene: TRBJ2-7
clone size: NA

CDR3 DNA: TGTGCCAGCAGCCAAGACCCGACAGGACTAGCGGGAGAGAATGAGCAGTTCTTC
CDR3 protein: CASSQDPTGLAGENEQFF
V gene: TRBV4-2
D gene: TRBD2
J gene: TRBJ2-1
clone size: once

CDR3 DNA: TGTGCCAGCAGTTTCTCTAGCGGGGTTACTAATGAGCAGTTCTTC
CDR3 protein: CASSFSSGVTNEQFF
V gene: TRBV27
D gene: TRBD2
J gene: TRBJ2-1
clone size: NA

CDR3 DNA: TGTGCCAGCAGTTTGTCGGGGGATAGATATGGCTACACCTTC
CDR3 protein: CASSLSGDRYGYTF
V gene: TRBV27
D gene: NA
J gene: TRBJ1-2
clone size: NA

CDR3 DNA: TGTGCCACCCGGGGGGAGTCCACAGATACGCAGTATTTT
CDR3 protein: CATRGESTDTQYF
V gene: TRBV21-1
D gene: NA
J gene: TRBJ2-3
clone size: NA

CDR3 DNA: TGTGCCAGCAGCCGTGACAGGGGATACACTGAAGCTTTCTTT
CDR3 protein: CASSRDRGYTEAFF
V gene: TRBV27
D gene: TRBD1
J gene: TRBJ1-1
clone size: few

CDR3 DNA: TGCGCCAGCAGCCCCCCGGGACTAGCGTCGAACAATGAGCAGTTCTTC
CDR3 protein: CASSPPGLASNNEQFF
V gene: TRBV4-1
D gene: TRBD2
J gene: TRBJ2-1
clone size: NA

CDR3 DNA: TGTGCCAGCATGGGGGAGGGACTCTCCTCTGGGGCCAACGTCCTGACTTTC
CDR3 protein: CASMGEGLSSGANVLTF
V gene: TRBV2
D gene: TRBD2
J gene: TRBJ2-6
clone size: NA

CDR3 DNA: TGCAGCGTTGAGTTACCCGGGACTAGCGGGAGAATCCCCTACGAGCAGTACTTC
CDR3 protein: CSVELPGTSGRIPYEQYF
V gene: TRBV29-1
D gene: TRBD2
J gene: TRBJ2-7
clone size: NA

CDR3 DNA: TGTGCCAGCAGGGACTACTCCTACGAGCAGTACTTC
CDR3 protein: CASRDYSYEQYF
V gene: TRBV28
D gene: NA
J gene: TRBJ2-7
clone size: once

CDR3 DNA: TGCGCCAGCAGCCCCAGCAGGGGCATGAACACCGGGGAGCTGTTTTTT
CDR3 protein: CASSPSRGMNTGELFF
V gene: TRBV5-1
D gene: NA
J gene: TRBJ2-2
clone size: once

CDR3 DNA: TGTGCCATCAGTTACAGGGGGGACTATGGCTACACCTTC
CDR3 protein: CAISYRGDYGYTF
V gene: TRBV10-3
D gene: TRBD1
J gene: TRBJ1-2
clone size: NA

CDR3 DNA: TGTGCCAGCAGTATTAGCTACGAGCAGTACTTC
CDR3 protein: CASSISYEQYF
V gene: TRBV28
D gene: NA
J gene: TRBJ2-7
clone size: NA

CDR3 DNA: TGTGCCAGCAGCCAAGACAACAGGGGACACACTGAAGCTTTCTTT
CDR3 protein: CASSQDNRGHTEAFF
V gene: TRBV4-2
D gene: TRBD1
J gene: TRBJ1-1
clone size: NA

CDR3 DNA: TGTGCCAGCAGCGGCCACGGACTAGCGGGATATGAGCAGTTCTTC
CDR3 protein: CASSGHGLAGYEQFF
V gene: TRBV13
D gene: TRBD2
J gene: TRBJ2-1
clone size: NA

CDR3 DNA: TGCGCCAGCAGCCAACTAGCGGGGCCATACGAGCAGTACTTC
CDR3 protein: CASSQLAGPYEQYF
V gene: TRBV4-1
D gene: TRBD2
J gene: TRBJ2-7
clone size: once

CDR3 DNA: TGTGCCAGCAGGAGGACAGGGAGGAACAATGAGCAGTTCTTC
CDR3 protein: CASRRTGRNNEQFF
V gene: TRBV6-5
D gene: TRBD1
J gene: TRBJ2-1
clone size: NA

CDR3 DNA: TGCGCCAGCAGTGGTGATAACAGGGGGTACGAGCAGTACTTC
CDR3 protein: CASSGDNRGYEQYF
V gene: TRBV10-1
D gene: TRBD1
J gene: TRBJ2-7
clone size: NA

CDR3 DNA: TGTGCCAGCAGTGAGGATCACAGGGGGCTGTATGGCTACACCTTC
CDR3 protein: CASSEDHRGLYGYTF
V gene: TRBV2
D gene: TRBD1
J gene: TRBJ1-2
clone size: NA

CDR3 DNA: TGTGCCAGCTCCTCTCGACTAGCGGGAGGGCCCCACAATGAGCAGTTCTTC
CDR3 protein: CASSSRLAGGPHNEQFF
V gene: TRBV18
D gene: TRBD2
J gene: TRBJ2-1
clone size: NA

CDR3 DNA: TGTGCCAGCAGCCCGAGGGACAGGGGGCTCAGGGCTCAGCCCCAGCATTTT
CDR3 protein: CASSPRDRGLRAQPQHF
V gene: TRBV28
D gene: TRBD1
J gene: TRBJ1-5
clone size: NA

CDR3 DNA: TGTGCCAGCAGTGACTCCCTCCTAGGTAGCGGGAACTACAATGAGCAGTTCTTC
CDR3 protein: CASSDSLLGSGNYNEQFF
V gene: TRBV6-4
D gene: TRBD2
J gene: TRBJ2-1
clone size: once

CDR3 DNA: TGCGCCAGCAGCTCGTCGGGGGAGCAGTTCTTC
CDR3 protein: CASSSSGEQFF
V gene: TRBV5-1
D gene: NA
J gene: TRBJ2-1
clone size: NA

CDR3 DNA: TGTGCCAGCAGTCCTCTTCCGGGACAGGGGGTCAATGAGCAGTTCTTC
CDR3 protein: CASSPLPGQGVNEQFF
V gene: TRBV28
D gene: TRBD1
J gene: TRBJ2-1
clone size: NA

CDR3 DNA: TGTGCCAGCAGCTTTGGGGACAGGCCTACCTACGAGCAGTACTTC
CDR3 protein: CASSFGDRPTYEQYF
V gene: TRBV11-2
D gene: TRBD1
J gene: TRBJ2-7
clone size: once

CDR3 DNA: TGTGCCAGCAGTTCACCAGGGGGTGAAGCTTTCTTT
CDR3 protein: CASSSPGGEAFF
V gene: TRBV28
D gene: TRBD1
J gene: TRBJ1-1
clone size: NA

CDR3 DNA: TGTGCCAGCAGCCCTTTCCCCGGGGAGCTGTTTTTT
CDR3 protein: CASSPFPGELFF
V gene: TRBV7-9
D gene: NA
J gene: TRBJ2-2
clone size: NA

CDR3 DNA: TGTGCCAGCAGTTACCGGGACAGAGCCTACGAGCAGTACTTC
CDR3 protein: CASSYRDRAYEQYF
V gene: TRBV28
D gene: TRBD1
J gene: TRBJ2-7
clone size: NA

CDR3 DNA: TGTGCCAGCAAGGTAGCCGGGAGTCACGACGAGCAGTACTTC
CDR3 protein: CASKVAGSHDEQYF
V gene: TRBV6-1
D gene: NA
J gene: TRBJ2-7
clone size: NA

CDR3 DNA: TGTGCCAGCAGTTTATACGGGGGGAACACTGAAGCTTTCTTT
CDR3 protein: CASSLYGGNTEAFF
V gene: TRBV28
D gene: NA
J gene: TRBJ1-1
clone size: NA

CDR3 DNA: TGTGCCAGCAGCCCCTACCCAGGGGCCCCTGTAGTTGAGCAGTACTTC
CDR3 protein: CASSPYPGAPVVEQYF
V gene: TRBV5-6
D gene: NA
J gene: TRBJ2-7
clone size: NA